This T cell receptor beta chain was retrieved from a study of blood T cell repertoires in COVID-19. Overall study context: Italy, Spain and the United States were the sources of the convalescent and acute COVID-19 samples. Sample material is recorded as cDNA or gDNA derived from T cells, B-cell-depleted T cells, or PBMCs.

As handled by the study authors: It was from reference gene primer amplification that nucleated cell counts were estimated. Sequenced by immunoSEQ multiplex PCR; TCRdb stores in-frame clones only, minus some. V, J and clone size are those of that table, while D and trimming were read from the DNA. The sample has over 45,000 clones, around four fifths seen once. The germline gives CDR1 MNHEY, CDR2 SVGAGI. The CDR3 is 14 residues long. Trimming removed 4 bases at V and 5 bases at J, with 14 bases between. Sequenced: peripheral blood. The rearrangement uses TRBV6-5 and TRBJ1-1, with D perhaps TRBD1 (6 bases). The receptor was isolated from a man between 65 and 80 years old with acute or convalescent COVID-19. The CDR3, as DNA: TGTGCCAGCAGTTTTACAGGGAAGTGGACTGAAGCTTTCTTT. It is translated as CASSFTGKWTEAFF.